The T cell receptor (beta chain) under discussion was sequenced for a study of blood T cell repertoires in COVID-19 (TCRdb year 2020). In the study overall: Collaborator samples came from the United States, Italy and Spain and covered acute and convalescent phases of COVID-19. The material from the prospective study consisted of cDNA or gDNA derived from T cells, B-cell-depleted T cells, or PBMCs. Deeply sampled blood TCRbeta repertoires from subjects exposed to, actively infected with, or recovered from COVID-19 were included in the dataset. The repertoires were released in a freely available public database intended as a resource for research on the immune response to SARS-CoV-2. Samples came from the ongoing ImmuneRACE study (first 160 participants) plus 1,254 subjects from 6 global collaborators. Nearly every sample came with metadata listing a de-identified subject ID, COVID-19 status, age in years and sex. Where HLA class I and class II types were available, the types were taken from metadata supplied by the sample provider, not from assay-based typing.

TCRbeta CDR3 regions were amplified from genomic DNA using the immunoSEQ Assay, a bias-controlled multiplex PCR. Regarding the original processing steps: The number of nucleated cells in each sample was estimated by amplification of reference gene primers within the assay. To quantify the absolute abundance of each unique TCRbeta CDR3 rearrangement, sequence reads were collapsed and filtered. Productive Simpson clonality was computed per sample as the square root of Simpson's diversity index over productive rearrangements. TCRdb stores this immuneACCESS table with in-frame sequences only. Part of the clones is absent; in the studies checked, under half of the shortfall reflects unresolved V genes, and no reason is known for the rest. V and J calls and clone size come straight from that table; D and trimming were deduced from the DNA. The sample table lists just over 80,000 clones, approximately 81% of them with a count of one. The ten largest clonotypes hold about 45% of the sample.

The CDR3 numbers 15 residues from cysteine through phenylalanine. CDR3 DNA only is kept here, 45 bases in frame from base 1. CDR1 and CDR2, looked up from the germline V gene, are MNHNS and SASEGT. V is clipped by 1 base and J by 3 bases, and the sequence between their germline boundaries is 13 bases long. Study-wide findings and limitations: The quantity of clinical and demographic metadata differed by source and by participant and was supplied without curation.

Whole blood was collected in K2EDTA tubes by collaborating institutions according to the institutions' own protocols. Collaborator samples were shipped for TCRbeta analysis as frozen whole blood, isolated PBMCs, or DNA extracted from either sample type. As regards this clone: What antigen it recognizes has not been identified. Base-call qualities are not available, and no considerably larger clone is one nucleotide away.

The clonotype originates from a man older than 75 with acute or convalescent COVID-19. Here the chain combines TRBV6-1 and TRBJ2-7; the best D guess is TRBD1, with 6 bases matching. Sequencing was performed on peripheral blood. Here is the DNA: TGTGCCAGCAGTGAAGGGACAGCCTCCTACTACGAGCAGTACTTC. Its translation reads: CASSEGTASYYEQYF.